This T cell receptor (beta chain) was recovered during a study of CD8+ T cells in alopecia areata. This CDR3 has 13 amino acids. V shed 4 bases and J shed 6 bases, with 13 bases lying between them. Germline CDR1 is SQVTM and CDR2 is ANQGSEA. For this clone: The antigen remains undetermined.

Whole-study results and caveats: In scalp and blood during tofacitinib, many expanded lesional clones persisted. Normal-skin resident alphabeta T cells also appear among scalp sample sequences.

RNA was isolated and reverse transcribed to cDNA, the sequencing template. The method was immunoSEQ multiplex PCR; TCRdb's version includes in-frame clones alone and lacks a portion of them. Of some 170,000 clones listed, approximately 52% are singletons. Specified treatment: oral pan-JAK inhibitor, 5-10 mg twice daily. Those with alopecia areata gave lesional scalp punch biopsies and peripheral blood. This TCR derives from a human donor with alopecia areata. The chain has TRBV29-1 and TRBJ1-5; D might be TRBD1 (5 bases). The sequencing used CD4+ T cells sorted from blood, collected at roughly week 55, from a patient treated with tofacitinib. The chain's CDR3 is CSVALGGRQPQHF. CDR3 DNA sequence: TGCAGCGTTGCATTGGGGGGACGTCAGCCCCAGCATTTT.